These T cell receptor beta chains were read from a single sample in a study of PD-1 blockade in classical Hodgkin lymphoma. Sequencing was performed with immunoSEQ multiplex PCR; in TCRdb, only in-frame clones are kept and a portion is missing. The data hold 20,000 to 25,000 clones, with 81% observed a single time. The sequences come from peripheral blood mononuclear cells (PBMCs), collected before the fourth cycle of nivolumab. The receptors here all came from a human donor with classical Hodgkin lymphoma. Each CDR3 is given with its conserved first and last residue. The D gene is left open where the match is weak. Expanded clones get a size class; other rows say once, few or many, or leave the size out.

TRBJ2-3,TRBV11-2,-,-,CASSLGVSTDTQYF,TGTGCCAGCAGCTTAGGGGTGAGCACAGATACGCAGTATTTT
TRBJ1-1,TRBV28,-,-,CASSAVDSFTEAFF,TGTGCCAGCAGTGCAGTGGACAGTTTCACTGAAGCTTTCTTT
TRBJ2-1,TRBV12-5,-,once,CASGLGQGGNEQFF,TGTGCTAGTGGTTTGGGACAGGGAGGCAATGAGCAGTTCTTC
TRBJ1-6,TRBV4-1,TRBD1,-,CASSQDLTGPRGSPLHF,TGCGCCAGCAGCCAAGACCTGACAGGGCCACGAGGGTCACCCCTCCACTTT
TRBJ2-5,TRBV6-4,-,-,CASRLVRGQETQYF,TGTGCCAGCAGACTTGTTAGGGGTCAAGAGACCCAGTACTTC
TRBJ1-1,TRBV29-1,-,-,CSVSLKQNTEAFF,TGCAGCGTTTCTCTGAAGCAGAACACTGAAGCTTTCTTT
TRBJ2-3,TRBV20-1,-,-,CSARVIDTQYF,TGCAGTGCTAGAGTCATCGATACGCAGTATTTT
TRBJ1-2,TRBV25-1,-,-,CASSELGGEPYGYTF,TGTGCCAGCAGTGAATTGGGGGGCGAGCCCTATGGCTACACCTTC
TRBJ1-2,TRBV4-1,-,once,CASSQVLKRNFSGGYTF,TGCGCCAGCAGCCAAGTCCTCAAACGTAACTTTTCGGGGGGCTACACCTTC
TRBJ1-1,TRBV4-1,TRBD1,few,CASSQDMAGGFVNTEAFF,TGCGCCAGCAGCCAAGATATGGCAGGGGGGTTTGTCAACACTGAAGCTTTCTTT
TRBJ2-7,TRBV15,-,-,CATSRDPGAGEQYF,TGTGCCACCAGCAGAGATCCAGGGGCGGGGGAGCAGTACTTC
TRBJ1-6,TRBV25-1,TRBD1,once,CASSEPTGVGSPLHF,TGTGCCAGCAGTGAGCCGACAGGGGTAGGGTCACCCCTCCACTTT
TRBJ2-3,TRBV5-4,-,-,CASSLHRTNDDTQYF,TGTGCCAGCAGCTTGCACCGGACTAACGACGATACGCAGTATTTT
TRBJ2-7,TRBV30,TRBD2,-,CAWAPGLANEQYF,TGTGCCTGGGCGCCGGGACTAGCGAACGAGCAGTACTTC
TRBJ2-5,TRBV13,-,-,CASSKGQETQYF,TGTGCCAGCTCTAAAGGCCAAGAGACCCAGTACTTC
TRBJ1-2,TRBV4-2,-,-,CASSQDSGARGYTF,TGTGCCAGCAGCCAAGATTCAGGGGCCCGTGGCTACACCTTC
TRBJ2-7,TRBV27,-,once,CASSLANYEQYF,TGTGCCAGCAGTTTAGCCAACTACGAGCAGTACTTC
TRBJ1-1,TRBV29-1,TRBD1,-,CSVRTGVNTEAFF,TGCAGCGTCCGGACAGGGGTGAACACTGAAGCTTTCTTT
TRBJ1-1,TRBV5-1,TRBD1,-,CASSFSGTGGINTEAFF,TGCGCCAGCAGCTTTTCCGGGACAGGGGGCATCAACACTGAAGCTTTCTTT
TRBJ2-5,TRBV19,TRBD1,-,CASSPRTGDGKTQYF,TGTGCCAGTAGTCCAAGGACAGGGGACGGCAAGACCCAGTACTTC
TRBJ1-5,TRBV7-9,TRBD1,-,CATGTGDNQPQHF,TGTGCAACTGGGACAGGGGACAATCAGCCCCAGCATTTT
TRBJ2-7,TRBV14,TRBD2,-,CASSQDALAGAEQYF,TGTGCCAGCAGCCAAGATGCCCTAGCGGGAGCCGAGCAGTACTTC
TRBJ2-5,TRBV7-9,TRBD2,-,CATRVAGGGETQYF,TGTGCCACACGGGTAGCGGGAGGAGGAGAGACCCAGTACTTC
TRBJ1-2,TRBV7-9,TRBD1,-,CASSTHRGPRMEGGYTF,TGTGCCAGCAGCACCCACAGGGGGCCCCGTATGGAAGGAGGCTACACCTTC
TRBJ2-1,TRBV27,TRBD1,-,CASTSGTGYNEQFF,TGTGCCAGCACATCCGGGACAGGGTACAATGAGCAGTTCTTC
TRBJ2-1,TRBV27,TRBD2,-,CASSLFWAGAANEQFF,TGTGCCAGCAGTTTATTTTGGGCGGGAGCCGCCAATGAGCAGTTCTTC
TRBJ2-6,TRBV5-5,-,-,CASSLEGPRSSGANVLTF,TGTGCCAGCAGCTTAGAGGGGCCCCGGTCGTCTGGGGCCAACGTCCTGACTTTC
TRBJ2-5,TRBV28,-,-,CASSLGETQYF,TGTGCCAGCAGTTTAGGAGAGACCCAGTACTTC
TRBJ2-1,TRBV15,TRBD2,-,CATRGRSGGVYNEQFF,TGTGCCACCAGAGGGAGAAGCGGGGGCGTTTACAATGAGCAGTTCTTC
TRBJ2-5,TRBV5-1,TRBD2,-,CASSPLAGGTFGETQYF,TGCGCCAGCAGCCCACTAGCGGGGGGTACGTTCGGGGAGACCCAGTACTTC
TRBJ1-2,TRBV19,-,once,CASSIDDTNYGYTF,TGTGCCAGTAGTATAGATGACACCAACTATGGCTACACCTTC
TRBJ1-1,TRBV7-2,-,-,CASSFGVLNTEAFF,TGTGCCAGCAGCTTTGGCGTGTTAAACACTGAAGCTTTCTTT
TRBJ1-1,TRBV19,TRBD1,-,CASTWEGAMNTEAFF,TGTGCCAGTACCTGGGAGGGGGCGATGAACACTGAAGCTTTCTTT
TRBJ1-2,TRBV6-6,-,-,CASSLQGYGGGYTF,TGTGCCAGCAGTCTCCAGGGGTACGGTGGTGGCTACACCTTC
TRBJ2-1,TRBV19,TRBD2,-,CASSMEGLAGYNEQFF,TGTGCCAGTAGTATGGAGGGACTAGCGGGGTACAATGAGCAGTTCTTC
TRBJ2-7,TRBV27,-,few,CASSFNKKQYF,TGTGCCAGCAGTTTTAATAAAAAGCAGTACTTC
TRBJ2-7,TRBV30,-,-,CAWSAHGGASEQYF,TGTGCCTGGAGTGCCCATGGGGGGGCCAGCGAGCAGTACTTC
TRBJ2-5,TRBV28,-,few,CASSSPGLETQYF,TGTGCCAGCAGTTCCCCGGGACTAGAGACCCAGTACTTC
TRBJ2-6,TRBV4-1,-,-,CASSQDQGRVLTF,TGCGCCAGCAGCCAAGATCAGGGTAGGGTCCTGACTTTC
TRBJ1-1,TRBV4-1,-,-,CASSQEYTSNTEAFF,TGCGCCAGCAGCCAAGAGTATACATCGAACACTGAAGCTTTCTTT
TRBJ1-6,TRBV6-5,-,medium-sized,CASMAGATYNSPLHF,TGTGCCAGCATGGCGGGGGCAACCTATAATTCACCCCTCCACTTT
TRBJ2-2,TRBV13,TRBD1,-,CASSQQGAFTTNANTGELFF,TGTGCCAGCAGCCAACAGGGGGCCTTTACAACTAACGCGAACACCGGGGAGCTGTTTTTT
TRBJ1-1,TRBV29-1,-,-,CSVGLGARTEAFF,TGCAGCGTTGGTCTGGGGGCGCGAACTGAAGCTTTCTTT
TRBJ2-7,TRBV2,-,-,CASSGRLYEQYF,TGTGCCAGCAGCGGACGACTTTACGAGCAGTACTTC
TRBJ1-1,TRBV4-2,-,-,CASSQVQGESTEAFF,TGTGCCAGCAGCCAAGTGCAGGGAGAATCCACTGAAGCTTTCTTT
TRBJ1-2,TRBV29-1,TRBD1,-,CSVAETGTYGYTF,TGCAGCGTGGCCGAGACAGGGACCTATGGCTACACCTTC
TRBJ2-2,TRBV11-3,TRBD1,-,CASSLGQGSTGELFF,TGTGCCAGCAGCCTAGGACAGGGATCAACCGGGGAGCTGTTTTTT
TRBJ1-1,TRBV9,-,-,CASSVEVFLENTEAFF,TGTGCCAGCAGCGTAGAGGTCTTTTTGGAGAACACTGAAGCTTTCTTT
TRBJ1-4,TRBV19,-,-,CASSTRTNEKLFF,TGTGCCAGTAGTACCCGGACTAATGAAAAACTGTTTTTT
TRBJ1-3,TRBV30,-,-,CAWSVWGTGNTIYF,TGTGCCTGGAGTGTATGGGGAACCGGAAACACCATATATTTT
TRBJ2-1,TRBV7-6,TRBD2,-,CASSNEVAGGPVEQFF,TGTGCCAGCAGCAACGAGGTGGCGGGGGGGCCAGTTGAGCAGTTCTTC
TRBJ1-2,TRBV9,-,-,CASSTPGTAAAGGTF,TGTGCCAGCAGCACCCCCGGGACGGCGGCGGCGGGCGGGACCTTC
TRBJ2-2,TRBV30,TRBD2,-,CAWSGLAGDLDTGELFF,TGTGCCTGGAGTGGACTAGCGGGAGATCTTGACACCGGGGAGCTGTTTTTT
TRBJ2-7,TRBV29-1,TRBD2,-,CSVEVWEGAEQYF,TGCAGCGTTGAAGTCTGGGAGGGCGCCGAGCAGTACTTC
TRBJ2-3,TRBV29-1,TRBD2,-,CSVETSGGTDTQYF,TGCAGCGTTGAAACTAGCGGGGGCACAGATACGCAGTATTTT
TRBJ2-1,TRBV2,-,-,CASSEQAYNEQFF,TGTGCCAGCAGTGAACAGGCCTACAATGAGCAGTTCTTC
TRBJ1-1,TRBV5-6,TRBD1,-,CASSSILTGQGGFTEAFF,TGTGCCAGCAGCTCAATACTTACGGGACAGGGGGGTTTCACTGAAGCTTTCTTT
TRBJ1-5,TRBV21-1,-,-,CASRRGGTRNQPQHF,TGTGCCAGCAGGAGGGGGGGAACGAGGAATCAGCCCCAGCATTTT
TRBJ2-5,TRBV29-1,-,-,CSVERGHGAGETQYF,TGCAGCGTTGAACGGGGACACGGGGCAGGAGAGACCCAGTACTTC
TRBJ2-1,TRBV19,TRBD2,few,CASSWGRATGEQFF,TGTGCCAGTAGTTGGGGGAGGGCGACCGGTGAGCAGTTCTTC